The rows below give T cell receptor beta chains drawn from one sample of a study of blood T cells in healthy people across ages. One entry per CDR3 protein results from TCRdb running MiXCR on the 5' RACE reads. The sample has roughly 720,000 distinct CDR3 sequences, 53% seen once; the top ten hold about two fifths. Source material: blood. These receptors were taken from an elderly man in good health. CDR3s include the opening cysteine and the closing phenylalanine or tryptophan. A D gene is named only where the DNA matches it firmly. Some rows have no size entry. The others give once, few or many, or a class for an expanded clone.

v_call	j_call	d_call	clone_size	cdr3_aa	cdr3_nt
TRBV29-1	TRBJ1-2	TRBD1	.	CSVRTGSFGYTF	TGCAGCGTCAGGACAGGCTCTTTTGGCTACACCTTC
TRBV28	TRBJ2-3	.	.	CASRDWDNMHTDTQYF	TGTGCCAGCAGGGACTGGGACAATATGCATACAGATACGCAGTATTTT
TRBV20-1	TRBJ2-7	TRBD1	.	CSARLTGGLLEQYF	TGCAGTGCGAGGTTGACAGGGGGTCTTCTCGAGCAGTACTTC
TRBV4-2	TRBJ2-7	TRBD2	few	CASSIGSGKSDEQYF	TGTGCCAGCAGCATAGGGAGCGGGAAGAGCGACGAGCAGTACTTC
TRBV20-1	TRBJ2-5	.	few	CSARDPRRVADNEQYF	TGCAGTGCTAGAGATCCGAGGAGGGTCGCGGACAATGAGCAGTACTTC
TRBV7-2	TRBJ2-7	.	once	CASSPRGSRSSYEQYF	TGTGCCAGCAGCCCCCGCGGTAGCCGTAGCTCCTACGAGCAGTACTTC
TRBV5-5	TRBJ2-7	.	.	CASSQGGGLYEQYF	TGTGCCAGCAGCCAAGGGGGTGGGCTCTACGAGCAGTACTTC
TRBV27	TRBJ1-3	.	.	CASSLSGSSGNTIYF	TGTGCCAGCAGTTTATCAGGATCCTCTGGAAACACCATATATTTT
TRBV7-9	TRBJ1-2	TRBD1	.	CASSPFNGGDSSNYGYTF	TGTGCCAGCAGCCCGTTTAATGGCGGGGACAGCTCTAACTATGGCTACACCTTC
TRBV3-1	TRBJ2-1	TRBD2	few	CASSQGQGLAGENEQFF	TGTGCCAGCAGCCAAGGTCAAGGCCTAGCGGGAGAAAATGAGCAGTTCTTC
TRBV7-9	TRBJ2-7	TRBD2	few	CASSPSGSRSYEQYF	TGTGCCAGCAGCCCGAGCGGGAGCCGATCCTACGAGCAGTACTTC
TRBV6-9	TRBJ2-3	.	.	CASSYFRGPTDTQYF	TGTGCCAGCAGTTACTTCAGGGGACCCACAGATACGCAGTATTTT
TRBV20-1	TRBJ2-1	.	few	CSAPRNGAPKDNEQFF	TGCAGTGCTCCGAGAAACGGGGCTCCAAAGGACAATGAGCAGTTCTTC
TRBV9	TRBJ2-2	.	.	CASSVVGASVANTGELFF	TGTGCCAGCAGCGTAGTCGGGGCTAGCGTGGCGAACACCGGGGAGCTGTTTTTT